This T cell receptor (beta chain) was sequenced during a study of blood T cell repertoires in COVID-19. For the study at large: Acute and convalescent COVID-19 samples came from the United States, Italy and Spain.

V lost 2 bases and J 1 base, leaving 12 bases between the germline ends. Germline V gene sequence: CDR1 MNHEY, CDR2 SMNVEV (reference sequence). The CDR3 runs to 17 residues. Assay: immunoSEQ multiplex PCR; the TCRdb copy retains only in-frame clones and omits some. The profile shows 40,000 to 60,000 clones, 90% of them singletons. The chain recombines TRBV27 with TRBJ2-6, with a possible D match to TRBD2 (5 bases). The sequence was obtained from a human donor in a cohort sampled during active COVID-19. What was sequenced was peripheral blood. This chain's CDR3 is CASSLRSGLSGANVLTF. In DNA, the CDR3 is TGTGCCAGCAGTTTAAGGTCTGGACTGTCTGGGGCCAACGTCCTGACTTTC.